These 19 T cell receptor beta chains originate from one sample sequenced in a study of cytomegalovirus exposure and HLA in healthy donors. Both 60 Vbeta primers and 13 Jbeta primers went into the PCR. The method was immunoSEQ multiplex PCR; TCRdb's version includes in-frame clones alone and lacks a portion of them. The sample lists roughly 38,000 clones; around 76% were seen once. The sample comprised PBMCs. The origin of the receptors is a woman aged 25-40 years in good health and CMV-seropositive.

The chain joins TRBV11-1 to TRBJ1-6; TRBD1 is a possible D gene (6 bases). The CDR3 is 15 amino acids. V was trimmed by 5 bases and J by 2 bases, leaving 10 bases between them. The germline gives CDR1 SGHAT, CDR2 FQDESV (reference sequence). CDR3 sequence reads: CASSPRTAYNSPLHF. The CDR3 bases are TGTGCCAGCAGCCCTCGGACAGCCTATAATTCACCCCTCCACTTT.

Remarks on this clone: This same CDR3 is encoded by further DNA sequences in the sample. The rearrangement joins TRBV6-5 to TRBJ2-5; a possible D gene is TRBD2 (6 bases). Germline V gives CDR1 MNHEY, CDR2 SVGAGI. V was shortened by 6 bases and J by 5 bases, with 19 bases between the two germline ends. The CDR3 has 15 amino acids. CDR3 amino acids: CASRRSRGMGETQYF. CDR3 nucleotide sequence: TGTGCCAGCAGGAGATCTCGGGGGATGGGGGAGACCCAGTACTTC.

The chain combines TRBV2 with TRBJ2-5; 7 bases agree with TRBD1. The J call is uncertain, as TRBJ2-7 better fits the DNA end. Germline CDR1 and CDR2: SNHLY and FYNNEI. The CDR3 has 13 amino acids. The CDR3 sequence is CASRPTGTYEQYF. CDR3 DNA sequence: TGTGCCAGCAGGCCGACAGGGACCTACGAGCAGTACTTC.

The chain couples TRBV4-2 to TRBJ2-1; 15 bases agree with TRBD2. Trimming at V came to 2 bases and at J to 10 bases, leaving 15 bases not matched to a gene. Germline values: CDR1 LGHNA, CDR2 YNFKEQ. The CDR3 runs to 19 residues. CDR3 residues: CASSQRSGTSGGITREQFF. CDR3 nucleotides: TGTGCCAGCAGCCAAAGATCAGGGACTAGCGGGGGGATTACAAGAGAGCAGTTCTTC.

V usage is TRBV6-5 and J usage is TRBJ1-2; no firm D call. CDR1 is MNHEY, CDR2 SVGAGI, per germline. The CDR3 extends over 15 amino acids. V was clipped by 6 bases and J by 4 bases, with 18 bases between them. Here the CDR3 reads CASSRPGVPGYGYTF. The CDR3 nucleotides are TGTGCCAGCAGCCGACCAGGCGTCCCCGGCTATGGCTACACCTTC.

This clone occurred a few times. The chain uses TRBV28 and TRBJ1-2; TRBD1 matches at 8 bases. The CDR3 sequence is 12 residues long. Germline loops: CDR1 MDHEN, CDR2 SYDVKM. The trim removed 9 bases at V and 8 bases at J, leaving 8 bases unmatched. The CDR3 DNA reads TGTGCCAGTGGACAGGGATGGGAAGGCTACACCTTC. Translating gives CASGQGWEGYTF.

V usage is TRBV2 and J usage is TRBJ2-2; D call uncertain. Trimming stripped 3 bases from V and 5 bases from J, with 7 bases between. The CDR3 consists of 13 residues. Germline V gives CDR1 SNHLY, CDR2 FYNNEI. The DNA of the CDR3 is TGTGCCAGCAGTGACAGGTGGACCGGGGAGCTGTTTTTT. It is translated as CASSDRWTGELFF.

This clone was seen only a few times. The gene calls are TRBV19 and TRBJ2-7; D possibly corresponds to TRBD2 (5 bases). The germline V and J ends were trimmed by 6 bases and 5 bases, with 14 bases remaining between them. Germline V CDR1 and CDR2: LNHDA, SQIVND (reference sequence). This CDR3 region has 13 residues. DNA for the CDR3: TGTGCCAGTAGGGGTGGGAATAGCGACGAGCAGTACTTC. This sequence encodes CASRGGNSDEQYF.

V gene TRBV18 combines with J gene TRBJ1-1; weak D call: TRBD1 (6 bases). This CDR3 is built from 15 residues. Looked up from germline, CDR1 is KGHSH and CDR2 is LQKENI. Trimming cost V 3 bases and J 0 bases, with 11 bases left between them. The CDR3 region is CASSPVTGLNTEAFF. In nucleotides, the CDR3 is TGTGCCAGCTCACCGGTAACAGGGTTGAACACTGAAGCTTTCTTT.

This sequence joins TRBV11-3 and TRBJ2-1; D call uncertain. The CDR3 runs to 12 residues. V lost 5 bases, J lost 5 bases, and 7 bases lay in between. Germline V gives CDR1 SGHNT, CDR2 YENEEA. This CDR3 is CASSADNNEQFF. The CDR3 nucleotides read TGTGCCAGCAGCGCCGACAACAATGAGCAGTTCTTC.

V usage is TRBV5-1 and J usage is TRBJ2-7, with 10 bases identical to TRBD2. Germline V gives CDR1 SGHRS, CDR2 YFSETQ. The V and J ends lost 0 bases and 3 bases, in that order; junction bases with no gene match: 3. This CDR3 spans 15 amino acids. The CDR3 reads CASSLGLAGGYEQYF. The CDR3 DNA follows: TGCGCCAGCAGCTTGGGACTAGCGGGCGGCTACGAGCAGTACTTC.

This chain links TRBV7-9 with TRBJ2-7; 9 nucleotides align to TRBD2. The CDR3 covers 15 residues. Per the germline V gene, CDR1 is SEHNR and CDR2 is FQNEAQ (reference sequence). Losses at the gene ends were 2 bases for V and 4 bases for J; bases not matched to a gene: 6. CDR3 sequence: CASSLWAGGFYEQYF. The CDR3 nucleotides are TGTGCCAGCAGCTTATGGGCGGGAGGGTTTTACGAGCAGTACTTC. Full variable domain (rest looked up from reference TRBV7-9 and TRBJ2-7): DTGVSQNPRHKITKRGQNVTFRCDPISEHNRLYWYRQTLGQGPEFLTYFQNEAQLEKSRLLSDRFSAERPKGSFSTLEIQRTEQGDSAMYLCASSLWAGGFYEQYFGPGTRLTVT.

V usage is TRBV12-5 and J usage is TRBJ1-6, with D uncertain. Germline lookup yields CDR1 LGHNT and CDR2 FRNRAP. The CDR3 totals 14 residues. The V end lost 5 bases, the J end lost 5 bases, and 10 bases lay between the germline ends. The CDR3 DNA is TGTGCTAGTGGTACCCGGGATAATAATTCACCCCTCCACTTT. Its protein product is CASGTRDNNSPLHF. Combining the CDR3 with reference TRBV12-5 and TRBJ1-6 gives the whole variable domain DARVTQTPRHKVTEMGQEVTMRCQPILGHNTVFWYRQTMMQGLELLAYFRNRAPLDDSGMPKDRFSAEMPDATLATLKIQPSEPRDSAVYFCASGTRDNNSPLHFGNGTRLTVT.

The V call is TRBV27, the J call TRBJ2-5, with D perhaps matching TRBD1 (6 bases). The DNA end favors TRBJ2-7, so the J call may be wrong. Germline V gene lookup returns CDR1 MNHEY and CDR2 SMNVEV (reference sequence). The CDR3 runs to 14 residues. The CDR3 is CASKSSQGSYEQYF. The CDR3 nucleotides are TGTGCCAGCAAATCGTCACAGGGATCCTACGAGCAGTACTTC.

Note on this clone: Mismatch with germline at one junction end may stem from a read error. This chain joins TRBV6-5 and TRBJ1-6; no clear D gene. CDR1 is MNHEY, CDR2 SVGAGI, per germline. The CDR3 contains 16 residues. The DNA for the CDR3 is TGTGCCCGCAGTTTACAGCCGATCTCCTATAATTCACCCCTCCACTTT. Translating gives CARSLQPISYNSPLHF.

The chain couples TRBV28 to TRBJ1-1, with 9 nucleotides matching TRBD1. Germline V lookup: CDR1 MDHEN, CDR2 SYDVKM. After removal of 5 bases from V and 7 bases from J, the junction contained 11 bases not matched to a gene. The CDR3 has 15 amino acids. CDR3 residues: CASSHPAGQGCEAFF. CDR3 coding DNA: TGTGCCAGCAGTCACCCCGCGGGACAGGGTTGTGAAGCTTTCTTT.

V and J are TRBV5-4 and TRBJ1-2, with D hard to call. CDR1 and CDR2 from the germline V gene are SGHNT and YYREEE (reference sequence). The CDR3 spans 15 residues. The V end was cut by 0 bases, the J end by 4 bases, with 13 bases between. In nucleotides, the CDR3 is TGTGCCAGCAGCTTGGATGGTCGATCTAGCTATGGCTACACCTTC. This translates into CASSLDGRSSYGYTF.

In nucleotides, the CDR3 is TGTGCCAGTAGCCCGGGGGGAGGGGCCTCCTACGAGCAGTACTTC. It codes for CASSPGGGASYEQYF. The chain joins TRBV19 to TRBJ2-7; 7 nucleotides line up with TRBD2. Germline V lookup: CDR1 LNHDA, CDR2 SQIVND (reference sequence). This CDR3 has 15 residues. With V trimmed by 6 bases and J by 0 bases, 8 bases remained unmatched.

This chain connects TRBV6-4 to TRBJ2-6; 8 bases align to TRBD2. J lost 0 bases, V lost 0 bases, and 4 bases had no gene match. Looked up from germline, CDR1 is MRHNA and CDR2 is SNTAGT. There are 18 residues in the CDR3. The CDR3 loop is CASSDSPGGSSGANVLTF. CDR3 DNA sequence: TGTGCCAGCAGTGACTCGCCGGGGGGGAGCTCTGGGGCCAACGTCCTGACTTTC.